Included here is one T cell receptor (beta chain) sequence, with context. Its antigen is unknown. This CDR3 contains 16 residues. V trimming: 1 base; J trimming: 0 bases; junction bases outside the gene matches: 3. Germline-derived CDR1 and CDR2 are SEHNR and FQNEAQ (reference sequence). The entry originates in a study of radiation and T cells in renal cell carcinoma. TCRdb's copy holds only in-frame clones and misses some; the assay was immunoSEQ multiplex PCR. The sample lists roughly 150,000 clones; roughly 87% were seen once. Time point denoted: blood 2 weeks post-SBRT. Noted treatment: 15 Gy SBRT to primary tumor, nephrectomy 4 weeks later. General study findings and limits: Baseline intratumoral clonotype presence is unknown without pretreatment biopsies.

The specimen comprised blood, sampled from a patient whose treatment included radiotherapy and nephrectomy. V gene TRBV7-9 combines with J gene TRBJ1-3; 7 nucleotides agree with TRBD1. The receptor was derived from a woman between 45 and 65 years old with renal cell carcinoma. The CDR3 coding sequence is TGTGCCAGCAGCTTAGAGGGACAGCTCTCTGGAAACACCATATATTTT. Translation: CASSLEGQLSGNTIYF.